This T cell receptor (beta chain) comes out of a study of blood T cell repertoires in COVID-19. Study in general: Material from acute and convalescent COVID-19 was sourced from the United States, Italy and Spain. Sources were T cells, B-cell-depleted T cells, or PBMCs; the material itself was cDNA or gDNA.

Study processing details: Reference gene primer amplification in the assay estimated nucleated cell counts. Assay used: immunoSEQ multiplex PCR; TCRdb lists only in-frame clones, some missing. The V and J calls and clone size come from that table; D and trimming were worked out from the DNA. The sample holds around 250,000 clones, roughly 80% seen once. Germline V lookup: CDR1 SGDLS, CDR2 YYNGEE. The trim removed 3 bases at V and 6 bases at J, leaving 11 bases unmatched. This CDR3 region has 15 residues. This clone was recorded a few times. Material for sequencing was peripheral blood. The chain combines TRBV9 with TRBJ2-7; 8 bases are shared with TRBD2. The TCR was taken from a woman aged 18-29 years with acute or convalescent COVID-19. DNA of the CDR3: TGTGCCAGCAGCGGTCCCCCGGGGGGGCGGGGCGAGCAGTACTTC. Amino acid sequence: CASSGPPGGRGEQYF.